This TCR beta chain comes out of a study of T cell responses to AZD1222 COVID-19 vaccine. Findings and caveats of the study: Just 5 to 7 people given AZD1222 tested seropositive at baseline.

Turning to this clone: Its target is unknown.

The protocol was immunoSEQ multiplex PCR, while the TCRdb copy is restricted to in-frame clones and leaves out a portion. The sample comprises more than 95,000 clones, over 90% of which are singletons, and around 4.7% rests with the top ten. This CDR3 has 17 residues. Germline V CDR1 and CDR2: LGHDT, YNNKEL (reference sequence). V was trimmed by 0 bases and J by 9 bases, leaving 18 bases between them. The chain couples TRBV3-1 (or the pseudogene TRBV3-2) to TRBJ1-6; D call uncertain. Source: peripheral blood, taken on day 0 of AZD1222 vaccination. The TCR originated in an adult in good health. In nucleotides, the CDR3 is TGTGCCAGCAGCCAAGATCTACTCCGGCCGGGGAGTTCACCCCTCCACTTT. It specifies CASSQDLLRPGSSPLHF.